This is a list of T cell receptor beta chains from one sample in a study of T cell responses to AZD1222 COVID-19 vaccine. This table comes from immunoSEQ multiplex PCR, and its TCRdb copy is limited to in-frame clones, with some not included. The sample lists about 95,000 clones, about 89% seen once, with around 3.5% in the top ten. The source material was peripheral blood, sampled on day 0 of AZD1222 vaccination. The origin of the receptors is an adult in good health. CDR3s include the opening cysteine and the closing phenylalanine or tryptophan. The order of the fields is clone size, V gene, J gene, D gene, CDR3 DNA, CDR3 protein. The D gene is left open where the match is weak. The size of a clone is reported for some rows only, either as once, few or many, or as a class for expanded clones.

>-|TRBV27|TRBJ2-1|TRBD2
TGTGCCAGCACACCGAGGACTAGCGGGGGACTATGGTATGAGCAGTTCTTC
CASTPRTSGGLWYEQFF
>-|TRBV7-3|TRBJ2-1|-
TGTGCCAGCAGCTTAGGGGCGGGACTGTACAATGAGCAGTTCTTC
CASSLGAGLYNEQFF
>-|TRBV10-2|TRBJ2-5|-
TGCGCCAGCAGTGCTCCCGGGTGGGGGATAGGGACCCAGTACTTC
CASSAPGWGIGTQYF
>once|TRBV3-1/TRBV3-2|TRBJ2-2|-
TGTGCCAGCAGCCAAGATAGGGGGGGCCGGACCGGGGAGCTGTTTTTT
CASSQDRGGRTGELFF
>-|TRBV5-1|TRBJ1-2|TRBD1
TGCGCCAGCAGCTTGGAGGGTCCGGATTCAGGGGGCGGCTACACCTTC
CASSLEGPDSGGGYTF
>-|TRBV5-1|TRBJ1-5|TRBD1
TGCGCCAGCAGCTTTACGGGACAGGGGGATCAGCCCCAGCATTTT
CASSFTGQGDQPQHF
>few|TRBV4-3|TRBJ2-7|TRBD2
TGCGCCAGCAGCCAATACGCGGGGGGGGCCTACGAGCAGTACTTC
CASSQYAGGAYEQYF
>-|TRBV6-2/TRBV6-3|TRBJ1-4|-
TGTGCCAGCAGTTACCGGCCGATTGCAACTAATGAAAAACTGTTTTTT
CASSYRPIATNEKLFF
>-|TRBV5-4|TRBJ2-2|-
TGTGCCAGCAGCCCCATTGGTGATACCGGGGAGCTGTTTTTT
CASSPIGDTGELFF
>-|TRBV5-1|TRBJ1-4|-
TGCGCCAGCAGCTCTCGAACAACTAATGAAAAACTGTTTTTT
CASSSRTTNEKLFF
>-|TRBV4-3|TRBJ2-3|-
TGCGCCAGCAGCCAAGGACCCTTCACAGATACGCAGTATTTT
CASSQGPFTDTQYF
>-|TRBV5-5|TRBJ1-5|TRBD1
TGTGCCAGCAGCTTGGGACAGGGGGGTTATAGCAATCAGCCCCAGCATTTT
CASSLGQGGYSNQPQHF
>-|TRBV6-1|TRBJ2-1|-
TGTGCCAGCAGTGAAGCTAACTACAATGAGCAGTTCTTC
CASSEANYNEQFF